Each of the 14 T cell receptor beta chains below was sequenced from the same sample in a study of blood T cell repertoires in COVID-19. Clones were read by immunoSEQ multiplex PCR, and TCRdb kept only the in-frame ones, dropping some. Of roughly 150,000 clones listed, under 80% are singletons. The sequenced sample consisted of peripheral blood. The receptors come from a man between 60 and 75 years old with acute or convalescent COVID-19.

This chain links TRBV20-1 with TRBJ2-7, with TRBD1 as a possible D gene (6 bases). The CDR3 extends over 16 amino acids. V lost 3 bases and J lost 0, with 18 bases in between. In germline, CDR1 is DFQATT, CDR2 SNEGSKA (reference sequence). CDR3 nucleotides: TGCAGTGCTAGTTCCCTCACCAGGGGACGCTCCTACGAGCAGTACTTC. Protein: CSASSLTRGRSYEQYF.

The CDR3 sequence: CASETGGPSYEQYF. CDR3 nucleotides: TGTGCCAGTGAGACGGGAGGGCCCTCCTACGAGCAGTACTTC. This chain uses TRBV2 with TRBJ2-7; 8 nucleotides agree with TRBD2. Trimming at V came to 9 bases and at J to 0 bases, leaving 7 bases not matched to a gene. The CDR3 runs to 14 residues. Looked up from germline, CDR1 is SNHLY and CDR2 is FYNNEI.

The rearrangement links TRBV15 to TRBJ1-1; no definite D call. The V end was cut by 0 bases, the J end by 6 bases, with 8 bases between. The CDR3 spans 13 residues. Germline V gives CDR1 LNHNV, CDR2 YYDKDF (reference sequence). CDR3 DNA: TGTGCCACCAGCAGAGATAGCCGGGCTGAAGCTTTCTTT. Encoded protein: CATSRDSRAEAFF.

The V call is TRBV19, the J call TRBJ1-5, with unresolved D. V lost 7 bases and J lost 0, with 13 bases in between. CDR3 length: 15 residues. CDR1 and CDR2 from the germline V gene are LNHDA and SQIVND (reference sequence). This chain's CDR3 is CASIRDPNSNQPQHF. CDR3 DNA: TGTGCCAGTATTCGGGATCCCAATAGCAATCAGCCCCAGCATTTT. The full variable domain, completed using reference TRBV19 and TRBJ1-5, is DGGITQSPKYLFRKEGQNVTLSCEQNLNHDAMYWYRQDPGQGLRLIYYSQIVNDFQKGDIAEGYSVSREKKESFPLTVTSAQKNPTAFYLCASIRDPNSNQPQHFGDGTRLSIL.

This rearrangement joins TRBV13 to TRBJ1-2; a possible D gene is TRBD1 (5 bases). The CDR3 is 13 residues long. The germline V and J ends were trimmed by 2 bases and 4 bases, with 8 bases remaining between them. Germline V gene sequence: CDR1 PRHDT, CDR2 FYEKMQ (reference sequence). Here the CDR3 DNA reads TGTGCCAGCAGCTTAAGGACACCCTATGGCTACACCTTC. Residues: CASSLRTPYGYTF.

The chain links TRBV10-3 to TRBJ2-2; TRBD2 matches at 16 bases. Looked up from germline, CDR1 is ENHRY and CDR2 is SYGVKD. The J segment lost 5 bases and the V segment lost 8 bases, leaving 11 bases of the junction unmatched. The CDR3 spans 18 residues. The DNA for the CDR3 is TGTGCCATCGGCGGGACTAGCGGGAGGGTCATCGAGACCGGGGAGCTGTTTTTT. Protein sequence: CAIGGTSGRVIETGELFF.

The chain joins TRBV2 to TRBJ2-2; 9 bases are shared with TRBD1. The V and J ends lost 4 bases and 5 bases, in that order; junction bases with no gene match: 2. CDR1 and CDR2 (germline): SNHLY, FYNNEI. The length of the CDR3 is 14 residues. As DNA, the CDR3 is TGTGCCAGCAGTGGACAGGGGGGGACCGGGGAGCTGTTTTTT. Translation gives CASSGQGGTGELFF.

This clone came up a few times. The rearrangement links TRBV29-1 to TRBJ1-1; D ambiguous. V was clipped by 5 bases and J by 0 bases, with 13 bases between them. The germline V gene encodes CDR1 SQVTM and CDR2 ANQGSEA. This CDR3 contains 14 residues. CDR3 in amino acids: CSVCVQPMNTEAFF. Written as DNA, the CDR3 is TGCAGCGTTTGTGTACAACCCATGAACACTGAAGCTTTCTTT.

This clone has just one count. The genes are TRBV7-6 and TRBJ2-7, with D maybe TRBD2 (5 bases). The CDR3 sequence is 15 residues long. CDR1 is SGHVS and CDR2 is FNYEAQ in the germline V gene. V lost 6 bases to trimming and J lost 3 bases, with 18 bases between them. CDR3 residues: CASSLSPGLDYEQYF. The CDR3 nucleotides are TGTGCCAGCAGTCTTTCTCCGGGGTTGGACTACGAGCAGTACTTC. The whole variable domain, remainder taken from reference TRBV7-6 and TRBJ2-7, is GAGVSQSPRYKVTKRGQDVALRCDPISGHVSLYWYRQALGQGPEFLTYFNYEAQQDKSGLPNDRFSAERPEGSISTLTIQRTEQRDSAMYRCASSLSPGLDYEQYFGPGTRLTVT.

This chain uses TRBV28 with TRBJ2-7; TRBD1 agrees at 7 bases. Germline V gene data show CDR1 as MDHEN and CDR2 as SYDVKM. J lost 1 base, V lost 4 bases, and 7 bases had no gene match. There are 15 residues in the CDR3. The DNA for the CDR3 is TGTGCCAGCAGTTATACACAGGGGCCGTCCTACGAGCAGTACTTC. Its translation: CASSYTQGPSYEQYF.

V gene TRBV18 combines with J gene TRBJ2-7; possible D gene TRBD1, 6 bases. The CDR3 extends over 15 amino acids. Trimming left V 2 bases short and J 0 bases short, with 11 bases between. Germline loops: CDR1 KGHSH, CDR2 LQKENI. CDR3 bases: TGTGCCAGCTCACCAGGACAGCAGAGCTCCTACGAGCAGTACTTC. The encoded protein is CASSPGQQSSYEQYF.

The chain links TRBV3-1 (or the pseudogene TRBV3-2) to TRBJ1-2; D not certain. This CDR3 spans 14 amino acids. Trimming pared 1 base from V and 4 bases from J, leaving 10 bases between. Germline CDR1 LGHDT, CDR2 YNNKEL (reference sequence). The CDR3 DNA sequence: TGTGCCAGCAGCCAAGGTACAGTTCGCTATGGCTACACCTTC. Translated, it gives CASSQGTVRYGYTF.

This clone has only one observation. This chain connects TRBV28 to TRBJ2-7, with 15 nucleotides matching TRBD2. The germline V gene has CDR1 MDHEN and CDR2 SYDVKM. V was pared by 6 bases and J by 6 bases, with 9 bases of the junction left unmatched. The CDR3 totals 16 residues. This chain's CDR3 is CASSRKPGLAGGEQYF. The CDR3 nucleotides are TGTGCCAGCAGCCGAAAACCGGGACTAGCGGGAGGCGAGCAGTACTTC.

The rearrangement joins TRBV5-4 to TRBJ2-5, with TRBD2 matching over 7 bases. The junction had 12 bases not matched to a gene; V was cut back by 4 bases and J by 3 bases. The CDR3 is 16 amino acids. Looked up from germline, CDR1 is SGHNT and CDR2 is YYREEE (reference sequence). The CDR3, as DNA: TGTGCCAGCAGCCCCATCGGCGGGAGTCGAAAAGAGACCCAGTACTTC. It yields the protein CASSPIGGSRKETQYF.